The sample holds a few counts of the clone carrying this T cell receptor beta chain. The germline CDR1 and CDR2 sequences are MNHEY and SMNVEV (reference sequence). V was clipped by 1 base and J by 1 base, with 6 bases between them. The CDR3 is made up of 14 amino acids. In the PCR, 60 Vbeta and 13 Jbeta primers were used. Clones were read by immunoSEQ multiplex PCR, and TCRdb kept only the in-frame ones, dropping some. Among about 120,000 clones listed, less than 80% were seen once. The sample is drawn from a study of cytomegalovirus exposure and HLA in healthy donors. Specimen: PBMCs. The chain employs TRBV27 and TRBJ2-3, with D unclear. The TCR was taken from a man between 25 and 39 years old in good health and CMV-seronegative. CDR3 DNA sequence: TGTGCCAGCAGTTTATTAGTGGGCACAGATACGCAGTATTTT. This encodes CASSLLVGTDTQYF.